The clone carrying this TCR beta chain was detected a few times. A universal primer site came from template switching; cDNA carried unique molecular identifiers. Each CDR3 protein is one row after TCRdb ran MiXCR on the 5' RACE reads. In the table there are about 520,000 distinct CDR3 sequences, approximately 22% of which are singletons. The data stem from a study of identical twins. The CDR3 has 15 residues. The V end lost 3 bases, the J end lost 5 bases, and 17 bases lay between the germline ends. The germline CDR1 and CDR2 sequences are DFQATT and SNEGSKA (reference sequence). The data were also submitted as part of a second study, on T cells expressing NK-cell markers. According to that study: Seven HCMV-seropositive donors and one seronegative donor made up the eight sequenced donors. Among CD8+ T cells from over 5 donors, dominant NKG2C+ clonotypes accounted for about 1.0-7.0%. The CD3+CD56-NKG2C+ fraction was also led by these clonotypes in a few donors.

Sequences were obtained from CD4+ T cells sorted from blood. The chain joins TRBV20-1 to TRBJ2-1; unclear D gene. The sequence came from a woman under 30 in good health. Written as DNA, the CDR3 is TGCAGTGCTAGGTTCTCGGCCAAGCCCCACAATGAGCAGTTCTTC. Translation: CSARFSAKPHNEQFF.